This TCR beta chain is from a study of identical twins. General study points: Cross-sectional statistical analysis was relied on for the conclusions, without the same donors being followed. Potential partial confounding of zero-insertion analyses by invariant MAIT and iNKT cells was noted.

Unique molecular identifiers were in the cDNA, with template-switch universal primer binding. TCRdb reprocessed the 5' RACE reads with MiXCR, giving one entry per CDR3 protein. Here the sample spans around 480,000 distinct CDR3 sequences, 13% to 15% being singletons. Points on this clonotype: Its antigen is unknown.

CDR1 is ENHRY, CDR2 SYGVKD, per germline. The CDR3 totals 17 residues. J lost 4 bases, V lost 10 bases, and 16 bases had no gene match. These same data were also listed under a study on yellow fever vaccine responses in identical twins. From that second work: Reported findings indicate that twins' vaccine T cell responses seemed partially convergent, partially personalized.

The chain links TRBV10-3 to TRBJ2-3; 11 bases map to TRBD2. Material: CD4+ T cells sorted from blood. This clonotype was sampled from a woman aged 18 to 35 in good health. The CDR3 nucleotides read TGTGCCACGAACAGGAGAACTAGCGGGAGATCCGCAGATACGCAGTATTTT. Protein: CATNRRTSGRSADTQYF.